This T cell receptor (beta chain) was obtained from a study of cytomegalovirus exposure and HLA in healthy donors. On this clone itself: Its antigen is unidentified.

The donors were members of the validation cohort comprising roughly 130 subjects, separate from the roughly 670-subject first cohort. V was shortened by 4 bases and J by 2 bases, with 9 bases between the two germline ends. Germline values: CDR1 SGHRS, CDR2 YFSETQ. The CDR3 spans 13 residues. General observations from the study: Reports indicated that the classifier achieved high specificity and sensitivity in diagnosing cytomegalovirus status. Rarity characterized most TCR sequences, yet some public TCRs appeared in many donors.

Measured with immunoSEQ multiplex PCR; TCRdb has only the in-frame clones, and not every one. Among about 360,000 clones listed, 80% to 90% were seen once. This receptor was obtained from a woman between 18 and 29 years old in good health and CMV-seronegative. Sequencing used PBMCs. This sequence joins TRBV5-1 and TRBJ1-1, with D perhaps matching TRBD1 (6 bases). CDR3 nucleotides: TGCGCCAGCAGCATACAGGGAAACACTGAAGCTTTCTTT. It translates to CASSIQGNTEAFF.